This T cell receptor beta chain was found in a study of T cells in Graves' hyperthyroidism and ophthalmopathy. The source material, RNA transcripts, was used to amplify TCR beta CDR3 regions. First-round RT-PCR targeting the TCR CDR3 was performed with the HTBI primer set. TCRdb fed the multiplex PCR reads into MiXCR, producing one record per CDR3 protein. The sample lists 410,000 or so distinct CDR3 sequences; 14% to 15% were seen once. This clonotype came up a few times. The antigen is unknown. The study, taken as a whole, reports: From stable hyperthyroidism, ophthalmopathy was set apart by a 13 V-J model.

V was clipped by 3 bases and J by 5 bases; unmatched bases: 6. This CDR3 comprises 13 residues. CDR1 GTSNPN and CDR2 SVGIG come from the germline V gene (reference sequence). Material for sequencing was blood. The clonotype comes from a man between 18 and 29 years old with Graves' ophthalmopathy. V usage is TRBV30 and J usage is TRBJ2-5; 7 positions agree with TRBD2. CDR3 amino acids: CAWSGDYLETQYF. The CDR3 DNA reads TGTGCCTGGAGCGGGGACTACCTTGAGACCCAGTACTTC.